The T cell receptor beta chain described here comes from a study of T cell changes during pregnancy in multiple sclerosis. Trimming at V came to 2 bases and at J to 2 bases, leaving 1 base not matched to a gene. From germline, CDR1 is MNHNY and CDR2 SVGAGI (reference sequence). The CDR3 is 14 amino acids. This table comes from immunoSEQ multiplex PCR, and its TCRdb copy is limited to in-frame clones, with some not included. The table records 100,000 or so clones, about 94% of them present only once. The sequence was collected from a female donor with multiple sclerosis, enrolled in a pregnancy study. V gene TRBV6-6 combines with J gene TRBJ1-1; TRBD1 matches at 8 bases. Specimen: peripheral blood, collected before pregnancy. The CDR3 sequence: CASSYDRGNTEAFF. The DNA for the CDR3 is TGTGCCAGCAGTTACGACAGGGGAAACACTGAAGCTTTCTTT.